This T cell receptor (beta chain) came from a study of T-cell memory formation after mild COVID-19. Study-wide context: In these data, TCR clusters were largely donor specific.

As to this clonotype: The antigen is unknown.

Study results and limitations: CD4+ contracting clones lay mainly in CM and EM, CD8+ ones in EMRA.

Constant-segment-primed 5'RACE gave TCR alpha and TCR beta cDNA libraries with sample barcodes and UMIs. TCRdb re-called the 5' RACE reads with MiXCR, one entry per CDR3 protein. This repertoire shows under 300,000 distinct CDR3 sequences, less than 9.5% found once; its top ten account for around a fifth. Sample: PBMCs or a T cell subset sorted from them (not recorded which). This receptor was obtained from a man in his late teens or twenties who had mild COVID-19 (a few samples of this study predate the infection). Cell type and time point are not known.

Here the CDR3 reads CASSRQTSGDTYEQYF. In nucleotides, the CDR3 is TGCGCCAGCAGCAGGCAGACTAGCGGGGATACCTACGAGCAGTACTTC. V usage is TRBV5-1 and J usage is TRBJ2-7, with 11 bases lining up with TRBD2. The CDR3 has 16 amino acids. CDR1 is SGHRS, CDR2 YFSETQ, per germline. With 4 bases clipped from V and 2 bases from J, the junction kept 8 bases outside the gene matches.